This T cell receptor (beta chain) was captured in a study of blood T cells in healthy people across ages. Study results and limitations: Both higher diversity and more naive CD4+ cells marked long-lived donors when set against aged donors.

On this clonotype: Its antigen remains unknown.

A second roughly 7 to 11 cycle PCR used barcoded and J-beta primers. From the 5' RACE reads, TCRdb called clonotypes with MiXCR, one entry per CDR3 protein. Among about 800,000 distinct CDR3 sequences listed, 20% to 25% were seen once. The germline V gene encodes CDR1 DFQATT and CDR2 SNEGSKA (reference sequence). The junction had 8 bases not matched to a gene; V was cut back by 6 bases and J by 1 base. The CDR3 totals 15 residues. Another study also made use of these data, one on T cells of mothers and their children. According to that study: Donors comprised a few healthy Caucasian mothers plus their six children.

What was sequenced was blood. The chain combines TRBV20-1 with TRBJ2-1; 8 bases are shared with TRBD2. The source of this sequence is a boy between 10 and 17 years old in good health. The CDR3 DNA is TGCAGTGCAAACGGGAGGGCCGGGTCCTACAATGAGCAGTTCTTC. This encodes CSANGRAGSYNEQFF.